This TCR beta chain emerged from a study of regulatory T cells in long-lasting Graves disease. Time point reported: persistent/refractory GD, antithyroid drugs over 5 years with positive TRAb. PBMC RNA was the source of the TCR library. This clonotype was seen a few times. CDR3 regions were amplified by Arm-PCR using iRepertoire HTBI primers to build TCR beta libraries. A single record per CDR3 protein comes from TCRdb applying MiXCR to the multiplex PCR reads. The profile shows about 660,000 distinct CDR3 sequences, 25% to 30% of them singletons. This CDR3 region has 12 residues. Losses at the gene ends were 4 bases for V and 4 bases for J; bases not matched to a gene: 4. Germline V lookup: CDR1 SQVTM, CDR2 ANQGSEA.

The specimen was peripheral blood mononuclear cells (PBMCs), collected when the disease was refractory, from a patient treated with antithyroid drugs. The J gene is TRBJ2-7, the V gene TRBV29-1; 7 bases agree with TRBD1. This receptor was identified in a female donor with Graves disease. The DNA of the CDR3 is TGCAGCGTTGTAGGGGGCGGGTACGAGCAGTACTTC. This translates into CSVVGGGYEQYF.